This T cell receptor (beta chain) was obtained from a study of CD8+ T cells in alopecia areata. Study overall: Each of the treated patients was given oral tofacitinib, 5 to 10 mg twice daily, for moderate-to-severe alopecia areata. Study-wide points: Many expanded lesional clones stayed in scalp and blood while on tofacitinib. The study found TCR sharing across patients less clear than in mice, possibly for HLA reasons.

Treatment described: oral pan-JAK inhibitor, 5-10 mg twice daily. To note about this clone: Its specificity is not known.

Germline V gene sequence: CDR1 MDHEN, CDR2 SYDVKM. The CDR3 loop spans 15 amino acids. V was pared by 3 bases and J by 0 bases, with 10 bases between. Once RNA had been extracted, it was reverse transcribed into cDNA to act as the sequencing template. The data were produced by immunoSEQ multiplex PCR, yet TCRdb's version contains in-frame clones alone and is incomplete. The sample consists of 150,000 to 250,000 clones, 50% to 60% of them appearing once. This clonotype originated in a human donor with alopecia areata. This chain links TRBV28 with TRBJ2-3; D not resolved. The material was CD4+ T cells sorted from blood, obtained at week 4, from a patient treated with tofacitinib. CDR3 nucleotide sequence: TGTGCCAGCAGTTTTCCGTACGCTAGCACAGATACGCAGTATTTT. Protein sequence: CASSFPYASTDTQYF.